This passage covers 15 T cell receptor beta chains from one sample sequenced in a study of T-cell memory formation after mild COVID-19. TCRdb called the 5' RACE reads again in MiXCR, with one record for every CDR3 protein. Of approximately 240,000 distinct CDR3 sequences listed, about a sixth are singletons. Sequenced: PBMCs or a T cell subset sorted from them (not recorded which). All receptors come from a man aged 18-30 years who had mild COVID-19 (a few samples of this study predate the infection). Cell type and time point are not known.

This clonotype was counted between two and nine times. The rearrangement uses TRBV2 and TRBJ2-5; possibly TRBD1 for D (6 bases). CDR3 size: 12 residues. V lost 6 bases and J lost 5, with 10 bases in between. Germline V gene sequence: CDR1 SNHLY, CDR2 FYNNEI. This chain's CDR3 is CASSQGSETQYF. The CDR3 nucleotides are TGTGCCAGCAGCCAGGGGTCGGAGACCCAGTACTTC. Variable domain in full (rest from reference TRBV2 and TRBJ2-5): EPEVTQTPSHQVTQMGQEVILRCVPISNHLYFYWYRQILGQKVEFLVSFYNNEISEKSEIFDDQFSVERPDGSNFTLKIRSTKLEDSAMYFCASSQGSETQYFGPGTRLLVL.

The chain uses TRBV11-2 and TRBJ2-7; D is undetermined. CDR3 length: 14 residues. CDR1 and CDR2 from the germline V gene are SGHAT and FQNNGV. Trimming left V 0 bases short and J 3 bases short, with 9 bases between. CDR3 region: CASSLDRSLYEQYV. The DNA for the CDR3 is TGTGCCAGCAGCTTAGACCGATCCCTCTACGAGCAGTACGTC.

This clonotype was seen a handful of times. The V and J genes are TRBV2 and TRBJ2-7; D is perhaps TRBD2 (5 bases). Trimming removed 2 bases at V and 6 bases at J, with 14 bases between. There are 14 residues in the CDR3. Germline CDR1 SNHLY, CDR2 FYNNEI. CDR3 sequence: CASSESVLGGEQYF. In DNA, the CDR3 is TGTGCCAGCAGTGAATCAGTACTAGGAGGCGAGCAGTACTTC.

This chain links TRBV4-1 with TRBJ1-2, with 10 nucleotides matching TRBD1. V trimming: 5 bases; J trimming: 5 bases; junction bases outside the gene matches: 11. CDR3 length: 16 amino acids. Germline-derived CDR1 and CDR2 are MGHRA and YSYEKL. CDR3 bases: TGCGCCAGCAGCTTCGAGAGGACAGGGGGAGGTTATGGCTACACCTTC. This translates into CASSFERTGGGYGYTF.

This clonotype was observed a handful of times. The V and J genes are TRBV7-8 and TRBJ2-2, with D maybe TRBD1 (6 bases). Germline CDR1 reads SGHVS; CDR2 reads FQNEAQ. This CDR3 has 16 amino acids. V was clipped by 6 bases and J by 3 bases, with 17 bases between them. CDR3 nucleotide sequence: TGTGCCAGCAGGACTCCGGGACAATCGGACACCGGGGAGCTGTTTTTT. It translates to CASRTPGQSDTGELFF.

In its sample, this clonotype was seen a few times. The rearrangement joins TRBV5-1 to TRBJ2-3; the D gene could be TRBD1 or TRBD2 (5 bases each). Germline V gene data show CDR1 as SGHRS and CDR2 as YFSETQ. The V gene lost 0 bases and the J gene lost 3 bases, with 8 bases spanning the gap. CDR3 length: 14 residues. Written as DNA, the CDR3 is TGCGCCAGCAGCTTGGGGGGGTGGACAGATACGCAGTATTTT. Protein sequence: CASSLGGWTDTQYF.

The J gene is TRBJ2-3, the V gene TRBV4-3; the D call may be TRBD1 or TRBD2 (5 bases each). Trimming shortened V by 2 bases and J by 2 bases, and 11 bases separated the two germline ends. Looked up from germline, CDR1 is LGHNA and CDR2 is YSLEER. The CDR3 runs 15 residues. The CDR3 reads CASSQRGPSTDTQYF. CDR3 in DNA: TGCGCCAGCAGCCAACGGGGACCCTCCACAGATACGCAGTATTTT.

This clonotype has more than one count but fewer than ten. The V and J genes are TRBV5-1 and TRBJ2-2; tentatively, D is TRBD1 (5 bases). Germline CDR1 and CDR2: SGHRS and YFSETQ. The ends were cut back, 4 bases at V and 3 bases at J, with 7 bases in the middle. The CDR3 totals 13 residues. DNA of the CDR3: TGCGCCAGCAGCGAGACAGACACCGGGGAGCTGTTTTTT. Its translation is CASSETDTGELFF.

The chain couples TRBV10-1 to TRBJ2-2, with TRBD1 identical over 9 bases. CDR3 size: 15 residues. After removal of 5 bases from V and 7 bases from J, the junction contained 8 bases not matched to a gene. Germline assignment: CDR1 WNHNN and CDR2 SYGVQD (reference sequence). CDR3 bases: TGCGCCAGCAGTCAACAGGGGGCGAATAGCGGGGAGCTGTTTTTT. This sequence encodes CASSQQGANSGELFF.

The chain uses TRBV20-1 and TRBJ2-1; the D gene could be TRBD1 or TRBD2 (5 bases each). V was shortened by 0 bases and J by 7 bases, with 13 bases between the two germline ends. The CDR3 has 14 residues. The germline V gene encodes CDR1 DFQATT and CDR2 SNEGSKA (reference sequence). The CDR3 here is CSARDRGPGNEQFF. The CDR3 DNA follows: TGCAGTGCTAGAGATCGGGGCCCAGGGAATGAGCAGTTCTTC.

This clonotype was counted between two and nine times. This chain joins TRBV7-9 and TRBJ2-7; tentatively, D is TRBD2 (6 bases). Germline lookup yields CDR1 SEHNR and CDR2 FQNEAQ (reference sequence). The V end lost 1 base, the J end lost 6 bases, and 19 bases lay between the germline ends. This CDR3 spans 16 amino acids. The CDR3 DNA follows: TGTGCCAGCAGCTTAGGGCCTGGTGGGGCGGGGAGCGAGCAGTACGTC. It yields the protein CASSLGPGGAGSEQYV.

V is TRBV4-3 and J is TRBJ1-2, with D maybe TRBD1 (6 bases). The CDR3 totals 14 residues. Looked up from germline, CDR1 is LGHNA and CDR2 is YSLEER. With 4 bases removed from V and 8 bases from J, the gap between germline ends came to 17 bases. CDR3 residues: CASSRRGSVQGYTF. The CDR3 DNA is TGCGCCAGCAGCCGCAGGGGTAGTGTTCAGGGCTACACCTTC.

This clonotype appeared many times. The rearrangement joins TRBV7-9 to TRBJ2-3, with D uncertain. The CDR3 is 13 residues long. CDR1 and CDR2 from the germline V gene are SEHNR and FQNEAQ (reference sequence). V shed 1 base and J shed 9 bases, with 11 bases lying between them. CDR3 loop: CASSLEGAGTQYF. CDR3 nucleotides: TGTGCCAGCAGCTTAGAGGGTGCCGGGACGCAGTATTTT.

The CDR3 spells CASSLRDSGNTIYF. DNA of the CDR3: TGTGCCAGCAGCCTACGGGACAGCGGAAACACCATATATTTT. V gene TRBV3-1 combines with J gene TRBJ1-3; 7 positions agree with TRBD1. V was clipped by 4 bases and J by 4 bases; unmatched bases: 4. This CDR3 comprises 14 residues. Germline V gene sequence: CDR1 LGHDT, CDR2 YNNKEL (reference sequence).

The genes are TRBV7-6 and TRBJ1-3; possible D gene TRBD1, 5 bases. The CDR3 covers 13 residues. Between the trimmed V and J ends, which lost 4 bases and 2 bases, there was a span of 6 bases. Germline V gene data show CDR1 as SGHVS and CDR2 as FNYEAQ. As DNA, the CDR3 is TGTGCCAGCAGCTCGGGACCTGGAAACACCATATATTTT. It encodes CASSSGPGNTIYF. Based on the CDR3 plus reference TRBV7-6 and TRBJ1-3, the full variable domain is GAGVSQSPRYKVTKRGQDVALRCDPISGHVSLYWYRQALGQGPEFLTYFNYEAQQDKSGLPNDRFSAERPEGSISTLTIQRTEQRDSAMYRCASSSGPGNTIYFGEGSWLTVV.